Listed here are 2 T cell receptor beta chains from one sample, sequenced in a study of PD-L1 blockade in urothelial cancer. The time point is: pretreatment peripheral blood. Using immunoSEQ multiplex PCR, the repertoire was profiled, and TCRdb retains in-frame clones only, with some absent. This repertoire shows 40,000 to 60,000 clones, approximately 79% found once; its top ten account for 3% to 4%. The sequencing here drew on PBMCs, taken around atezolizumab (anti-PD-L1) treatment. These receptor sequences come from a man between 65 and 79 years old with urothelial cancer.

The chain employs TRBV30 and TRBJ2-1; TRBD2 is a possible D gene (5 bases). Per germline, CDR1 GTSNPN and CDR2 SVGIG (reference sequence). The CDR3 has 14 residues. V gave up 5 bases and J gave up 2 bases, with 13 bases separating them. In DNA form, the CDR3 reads TGTGCCTGGTCGATTAGCGTTGCCTACAATGAGCAGTTCTTC. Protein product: CAWSISVAYNEQFF.

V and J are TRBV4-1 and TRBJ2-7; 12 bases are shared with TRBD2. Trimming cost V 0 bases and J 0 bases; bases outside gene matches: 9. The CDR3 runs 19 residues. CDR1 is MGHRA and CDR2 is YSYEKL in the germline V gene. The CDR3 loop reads CASSQDFLAGGSVSYEQYF. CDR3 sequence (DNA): TGCGCCAGCAGCCAAGACTTCCTAGCGGGAGGGTCTGTCTCCTACGAGCAGTACTTC.